The T cell receptor beta chain under discussion was sequenced for a study of CXCR3-negative and CXCR3-positive naive CD8 T cells (dated by TCRdb to between 2018 and 2021). Background for the entire study: In total, 110 million to 150 million TRB reads were obtained, corresponding to roughly 1.5 +/- 0.3 million reads per library. Diversity and physicochemical repertoire analyses covered roughly ten donors pooled from two independent experiments. Naive subsets from about five donors and memory cells from 3 donors were included in the TRBV-TRBJ cluster analysis. Findings and caveats that apply to the study as a whole: Compared with CXCR3-negative naive cells, CXCR3-positive naive cells had TRB CDR3s with higher hydrophobicity (lower Kidera factor 4), lower energy, and higher strength and volume indices. Naive CXCR3-negative and CXCR3-positive cells from the same donor showed similar TRBV-TRBJ usage, whereas memory cells showed distinct patterns. Freshly isolated PBMCs were used for most assays because CXCR3 expression partially decreased after cryopreservation. Surface CD5, linked to self-reactivity in mice, was comparable between naive subsets; TCR interaction strength was therefore also inferred from TRB CDR3 physicochemical properties. Comparably high repertoire diversity was found in both naive subsets, whereas much lower repertoire diversity was found in memory CD8+ T cells.

Points on this clonotype: Its antigen is unknown.

The run used a NextSeq 550. The Human TCR Profiling Kit (MiLaboratory) was used to make UMI-labeled 5' RACE TRB cDNA libraries. The full amount of extracted RNA was used for cDNA synthesis, and the full amount of resulting cDNA was used for PCR amplification. Libraries were prepared in parallel with an identical number of PCR cycles. The authors' analysis ran thus. With a minimum of two reads required per UMI, MIGEC and MiXCR pulled out about 49,000 +/- 11,000 unique UMI-labeled TRB cDNA molecules from each library. On average, around 40,000 +/- 10,000 functional in-frame TRB CDR3 nucleotide clonotypes lacking stop codons were found per library. After downsampling to 5000 UMI-labeled TRB molecules per sample, diversity metrics, including normalized Shannon-Wiener and Chao1, were computed in VDJtools. Clonotype-size-weighted physicochemical properties of the central five CDR3 residues (interaction energy, strength, volume and Kidera factor 4) were computed in VDJtools. After reprocessing by TCRdb, each CDR3 protein sequence is one entry, and no DNA is given. TCRdb, rather than the study authors, made the V and J calls. This sample's table has entries for roughly 110,000 distinct CDR3 sequences. In total, the top ten clones hold over 0.35% of the sample.

Each CD8+ T cell subset was flow-sorted in triplicate, and 300,000 or so cells per subset were placed directly into RLT lysis buffer. To exclude memory contaminants, naive CD8+ T cells were stringently defined as CD45RO-CCR7+CD27+CD95-. Peripheral blood mononuclear cells were isolated from buffy coats by standard density gradient centrifugation. A FACSAria III was used to flow-sort naive CD8+ T cells into CXCR3-negative and CXCR3-positive populations. Total RNA was extracted from sorted cells with an RNeasy Mini Kit. The CDR1 and CDR2 encoded by the germline V gene (reference sequence) are SEHNR and FQNEAQ. Its CDR3 holds 16 amino acids, cysteine through phenylalanine. Only the protein is on record.

This chain joins TRBV7-9 to TRBJ2-1; TCRdb's D call of TRBD1 is untestable without DNA. The TCR comes from a human donor in good health. Some clones in this sample may be carry-over from other donors' samples. What was sequenced was naive CXCR3+ CD8+ T cells from blood. The cell subset or site label corresponds to: CD45RO-CCR7+CD27+CD95- naive CD8+ T cells expressing CXCR3 (TNR3+). This receptor has the CDR3 CASSPPWGGAYNEQFF.